One sample yielded the 28 T cell receptor beta chains listed below, sequenced in a study of cytomegalovirus exposure and HLA in healthy donors. Here immunoSEQ multiplex PCR was the method, and the copy in TCRdb shows in-frame clones only, minus some. The sample has roughly 150,000 clones; roughly 91% are singletons. What was sequenced was PBMCs. Every receptor here comes from a woman aged 18-29 years in good health and CMV-seropositive.

The gene calls are TRBV19 and TRBJ1-2, with a possible D match to TRBD1 (5 bases). Germline values: CDR1 LNHDA, CDR2 SQIVND (reference sequence). This CDR3 spans 15 amino acids. V lost 0 bases and J 4 bases, leaving 12 bases between the germline ends. The CDR3 sequence: CASSIDLARAYGYTF. The CDR3 DNA follows: TGTGCCAGTAGTATAGATCTGGCCAGGGCCTATGGCTACACCTTC. Supplemented by reference TRBV19 and TRBJ1-2, the full variable domain reads DGGITQSPKYLFRKEGQNVTLSCEQNLNHDAMYWYRQDPGQGLRLIYYSQIVNDFQKGDIAEGYSVSREKKESFPLTVTSAQKNPTAFYLCASSIDLARAYGYTFGSGTRLTVV.

The chain is built from TRBV6-6 and TRBJ2-6; D not resolved. V lost 4 bases and J 2 bases, leaving 6 bases between the germline ends. CDR1 is MNHNY, CDR2 SVGAGI, per germline (reference sequence). CDR3 size: 14 residues. The CDR3 DNA follows: TGTGCCAGCAGTTCGGTGGCTGGGGCCAACGTCCTGACTTTC. Translating it yields CASSSVAGANVLTF.

V is TRBV11-3 and J is TRBJ2-3, with no clear D. Trimming shortened V by 5 bases and J by 4 bases, and 7 bases separated the two germline ends. The CDR3 runs to 12 residues. From germline, CDR1 is SGHNT and CDR2 YENEEA. The DNA of the CDR3 is TGTGCCAGCAGCCTCCGGGCAGATACGCAGTATTTT. This sequence encodes CASSLRADTQYF.

The genes are TRBV10-3 and TRBJ1-2; D is possibly TRBD1 (6 bases). The CDR3 loop spans 15 amino acids. Trimming shortened V by 5 bases and J by 2 bases, and 15 bases separated the two germline ends. The germline V gene encodes CDR1 ENHRY and CDR2 SYGVKD. The CDR3 here is CAISRGSGENYGYTF. The CDR3, as DNA: TGTGCCATCAGTAGAGGGTCAGGGGAGAACTATGGCTACACCTTC.

This clone was counted a single time. This chain uses TRBV5-1 with TRBJ2-1; 9 bases line up with TRBD1. V lost 3 bases to trimming and J lost 4 bases; unmatched junction nucleotides: 5. The CDR3 sequence is 15 residues long. Germline values: CDR1 SGHRS, CDR2 YFSETQ. For the CDR3, the DNA is TGCGCCAGCAGCTCCGGGACAGGGAGTTACAATGAGCAGTTCTTC. Translating gives CASSSGTGSYNEQFF.

This clone was found once. The chain couples TRBV29-1 to TRBJ2-1, with TRBD2 identical over 12 bases. The trim removed 7 bases at V and 3 bases at J, leaving 7 bases unmatched. This CDR3 comprises 15 residues. The germline CDR1 and CDR2 sequences are SQVTM and ANQGSEA. CDR3 coding DNA: TGCAGCGCCGGCGGACTAGCGGGACTCTACAATGAGCAGTTCTTC. Amino acid sequence: CSAGGLAGLYNEQFF.

This rearrangement joins TRBV30 to TRBJ1-2, with a weak D call TRBD1 (5 bases). Germline CDR1 is GTSNPN and CDR2 is SVGIG (reference sequence). The CDR3 has 11 amino acids. V gave up 4 bases and J gave up 8 bases, with 11 bases separating them. CDR3 sequence: CAWTVGGGYTF. The CDR3 nucleotides read TGTGCCTGGACCGTCGGGGGAGGCTACACCTTC. Supplemented by reference TRBV30 and TRBJ1-2, the full variable domain reads SQTIHQWPATLVQPVGSPLSLECTVEGTSNPNLYWYRQAAGRGLQLLFYSVGIGQISSEVPQNLSASRPQDRQFILSSKKLLLSDSGFYLCAWTVGGGYTFGSGTRLTVV.

V and J are TRBV9 and TRBJ2-7; D not resolved. The CDR3 is 14 residues long. CDR1 and CDR2 (germline): SGDLS, YYNGEE. The V gene lost 4 bases and the J gene lost 1 base, with 12 bases spanning the gap. In nucleotides, the CDR3 is TGTGCCAGCAGCCCATCAGGATCATCCTACGAGCAGTACTTC. This encodes CASSPSGSSYEQYF.

The J gene is TRBJ1-5, the V gene TRBV18, with TRBD1 identical over 7 bases. This CDR3 is built from 15 residues. Trimming cost V 3 bases and J 4 bases; bases outside gene matches: 6. Germline CDR1 reads KGHSH; CDR2 reads LQKENI. The chain's CDR3 is CASSPVGQLNQPQHF. DNA for the CDR3: TGTGCCAGCTCACCGGTGGGACAGCTAAATCAGCCCCAGCATTTT.

This clone was recorded only once. The chain is built from TRBV9 and TRBJ2-2; possible D gene TRBD2, 5 bases. Between the trimmed V and J ends, which lost 4 bases and 4 bases, there was a span of 14 bases. Looked up from germline, CDR1 is SGDLS and CDR2 is YYNGEE. The CDR3 runs to 15 residues. CDR3 region: CASSPLRGSTGELFF. DNA of the CDR3: TGTGCCAGCAGCCCACTCCGGGGTAGCACCGGGGAGCTGTTTTTT.

The gene calls are TRBV4-1 and TRBJ2-7; D may be TRBD2 (6 bases). Germline values: CDR1 MGHRA, CDR2 YSYEKL. The CDR3 loop spans 13 amino acids. With 1 base removed from V and 12 bases from J, the gap between germline ends came to 16 bases. DNA for the CDR3: TGCGCCAGCAGCCAAGTTAGCGGAGATAACGGGTACTTC. This gives the protein CASSQVSGDNGYF.

The chain uses TRBV5-4 and TRBJ1-3, with D uncertain. This CDR3 spans 16 amino acids. V was trimmed by 4 bases and J by 2 bases, leaving 16 bases between them. The germline gives CDR1 SGHNT, CDR2 YYREEE (reference sequence). CDR3 loop: CASSPLPRGAGNTIYF. The DNA for the CDR3 is TGTGCCAGCAGCCCTCTACCACGGGGTGCTGGAAACACCATATATTTT.

This sequence joins TRBV4-1 and TRBJ1-4; 8 nucleotides align to TRBD1. Germline loops: CDR1 MGHRA, CDR2 YSYEKL. The CDR3 extends over 17 amino acids. V was pared by 1 base and J by 3 bases, with 7 bases of the junction left unmatched. Here the CDR3 reads CASSQAYRQGPNEKLFF. For the CDR3, the DNA is TGCGCCAGCAGCCAAGCGTATCGACAGGGGCCTAATGAAAAACTGTTTTTT.

The V gene is TRBV5-6, the J gene TRBJ2-1; the match to TRBD2 covers 8 bases. The length of the CDR3 is 15 residues. V shed 6 bases, J shed 5 bases, and the junction held 10 bases outside the gene matches. Germline V gene sequence: CDR1 SGHDT, CDR2 YYEEEE. The CDR3 region has the DNA TGTGCCAGCAATTTGCGGGGGGTTTGGGACAATGAGCAGTTCTTC. This codes for CASNLRGVWDNEQFF.

The chain combines TRBV6-5 with TRBJ1-1; D might be TRBD1 (5 bases). Trimming pared 0 bases from V and 4 bases from J, leaving 12 bases between. This CDR3 is 15 amino acids long. CDR1 MNHEY and CDR2 SVGAGI come from the germline V gene. The CDR3, as DNA: TGTGCCAGCAGTTACTCGTCCAGGGTGATCACTGAAGCTTTCTTT. Translating it yields CASSYSSRVITEAFF.

The chain combines TRBV19 with TRBJ2-2; TRBD2 aligns across 10 bases. Germline V CDR1 and CDR2: LNHDA, SQIVND (reference sequence). V shed 3 bases and J 2 bases; nucleotides not matched to a gene: 3. This CDR3 region has 16 residues. The CDR3 nucleotides read TGTGCCAGTAGTATGGGGACTAGCGTAAACACCGGGGAGCTGTTTTTT. As protein: CASSMGTSVNTGELFF.

This clone has just a few counts. J is TRBJ1-2 and V is TRBV5-5; 7 bases align to TRBD1. V gave up 3 bases and J gave up 14 bases; unmatched junction bases: 16. Germline-derived CDR1 and CDR2 are SGHKS and YYEKEE (reference sequence). This CDR3 comprises 14 residues. DNA for the CDR3: TGTGCCAGCAGCTACCGGGACAGCACTATGGCTAGGACCTTC. Protein: CASSYRDSTMARTF.

This rearrangement joins TRBV19 to TRBJ2-3, with TRBD1 matching 9 bases. The V segment lost 5 bases and the J segment 5 bases; nucleotides outside the gene matches: 11. This CDR3 region has 16 residues. CDR1 LNHDA and CDR2 SQIVND come from the germline V gene (reference sequence). Here the CDR3 DNA reads TGTGCCAGTAGTCCCGGGACAGGGATTATCAAAGATACGCAGTATTTT. Its protein product is CASSPGTGIIKDTQYF.

The chain combines TRBV5-1 with TRBJ2-7; 7 bases are a match to TRBD1. V lost 3 bases and J lost 3; bases outside the gene matches: 6. This CDR3 is built from 14 residues. Germline V gives CDR1 SGHRS, CDR2 YFSETQ. The CDR3 sequence is CASSWDSPNYEQYF. CDR3 coding DNA: TGCGCCAGCAGCTGGGACAGCCCAAACTACGAGCAGTACTTC.

The chain is built from TRBV29-1 and TRBJ2-7, with 9 bases lining up with TRBD1. The CDR3 has 12 amino acids. Trimming at V came to 3 bases and at J to 4 bases, leaving 1 base not matched to a gene. Germline CDR1 SQVTM, CDR2 ANQGSEA. The CDR3 protein is CSVDGQGYEQYF. The CDR3 nucleotides are TGCAGCGTTGACGGACAGGGGTACGAGCAGTACTTC.

To note about this clone: Other DNA sequences in the same sample also yield this CDR3. The V gene is TRBV11-3, the J gene TRBJ2-7, with D hard to call. Per the germline V gene, CDR1 is SGHNT and CDR2 is YENEEA. V was clipped by 3 bases and J by 1 base, with 10 bases between them. This CDR3 region has 14 residues. The CDR3 protein is CASSLSPSSYEQYF. CDR3 DNA: TGTGCCAGCAGCTTGAGCCCATCATCCTACGAGCAGTACTTC.

The genes are TRBV18 and TRBJ2-5; TRBD2 agrees at 8 bases. V trimming: 2 bases; J trimming: 8 bases; junction bases outside the gene matches: 4. The length of the CDR3 is 13 residues. The germline V gene encodes CDR1 KGHSH and CDR2 LQKENI. DNA for the CDR3: TGTGCCAGCTCACCAGAGCGGGAGAGTACCCAGTACTTC. Its protein is CASSPERESTQYF.

Note on this clone: This sample includes further DNA sequences coding for the same CDR3. The chain combines TRBV5-1 with TRBJ2-7, with 9 bases lining up with TRBD2. With 0 bases clipped from V and 5 bases from J, the junction kept 3 bases outside the gene matches. This CDR3 spans 14 amino acids. Germline V gives CDR1 SGHRS, CDR2 YFSETQ. CDR3 coding DNA: TGCGCCAGCAGCTTGGTTCTAGCGGGAAACGAGCAGTACTTC. It is translated as CASSLVLAGNEQYF.

The rearrangement joins TRBV27 to TRBJ2-2; 7 positions agree with TRBD1. Germline CDR1 MNHEY, CDR2 SMNVEV (reference sequence). The CDR3 consists of 16 residues. V was clipped by 5 bases and J by 3 bases; unmatched bases: 9. CDR3 in amino acids: CASSRPGQFYTGELFF. The CDR3 DNA sequence: TGTGCCAGCAGTAGACCGGGACAGTTTTACACCGGGGAGCTGTTTTTT.

The rearrangement links TRBV9 to TRBJ2-1; D may be TRBD2 (6 bases). Germline assignment: CDR1 SGDLS and CDR2 YYNGEE. V lost 4 bases, J lost 0 bases, and 20 bases lay in between. The CDR3 extends over 18 amino acids. CDR3 sequence reads: CASSQLPGVGSSYNEQFF. In nucleotides, the CDR3 is TGTGCCAGCAGCCAACTTCCGGGGGTAGGGAGCTCCTACAATGAGCAGTTCTTC.

The chain recombines TRBV7-8 with TRBJ1-5; 11 bases are shared with TRBD1. Unmatched junction bases numbered 19, after V lost 5 bases and J lost 7 bases. The CDR3 runs to 19 residues. Germline V CDR1 and CDR2: SGHVS, FQNEAQ. CDR3 region: CASSGVWDRGGPGRQPQHF. CDR3 nucleotide sequence: TGTGCCAGCAGCGGAGTCTGGGACAGGGGGGGACCGGGTCGACAGCCCCAGCATTTT. The entire variable domain, with the rest obtained from reference TRBV7-8 and TRBJ1-5, is as follows: GAGVSQSPRYKVAKRGQDVALRCDPISGHVSLFWYQQALGQGPEFLTYFQNEAQLDKSGLPSDRFFAERPEGSVSTLKIQRTQQEDSAVYLCASSGVWDRGGPGRQPQHFGDGTRLSIL.

This clone was detected a few times. V is TRBV6-1 and J is TRBJ1-5; D call uncertain. Trimming removed 2 bases from V and 5 bases from J, with 10 bases in between. The length of the CDR3 is 14 residues. The V gene's germline CDR1 is MNHNS and CDR2 SASEGT. DNA of the CDR3: TGTGCCAGCAGTGAATGGTCTATCGATCAGCCCCAGCATTTT. Protein: CASSEWSIDQPQHF.

The chain couples TRBV7-9 to TRBJ2-7; tentative D call: TRBD2 (5 bases). The CDR3 covers 12 residues. Germline assignment: CDR1 SEHNR and CDR2 FQNEAQ (reference sequence). The germline V and J ends were trimmed by 2 bases and 6 bases, with 8 bases remaining between them. The CDR3 region has the DNA TGTGCCAGCAGCTTATCAGAGGGCGAGCAGTACTTC. As protein: CASSLSEGEQYF.